This is a list of T cell receptor beta chains from one sample in a study of radiotherapy plus CTLA-4 blockade in lung cancer. Produced via immunoSEQ multiplex PCR; TCRdb's table is partial and in-frame only. This sample has around 130,000 clones, with around 90% found just once. Sequenced material: peripheral blood, taken from a patient treated with radiotherapy plus ipilimumab. The receptors here all came from a human donor with non-small cell lung cancer that progressed on radiotherapy plus ipilimumab. Each CDR3 is given without its conserved first and last residue. A row's size may be missing; if present it is once, few, many or a size class.

-	TRBV27	ASRGLGLPFTDTQY
once	TRBV29-1	SADRGSEKLF
-	TRBV6-6	ASSYRQAGVNEQY
-	TRBV5-1	ASSSGLAGYNEQF
-	TRBV18	ASSPTGLEQY
-	TRBV19	ASSTPGTDTDTQY
-	TRBV4-1	ASSQVASGRHHEQF
-	TRBV5-1	ASSLVGGPSYEQY
-	TRBV2	ASSGGLGTDTQY
-	TRBV2	ASRRPGGNYEQY
-	TRBV27	ASSLRWTSGRDEQF
-	TRBV27	ASSSDPRSGNTIY
-	TRBV30	AWSVGSSYEQY
-	TRBV5-4	ASSFGDWSSTDTQY
-	TRBV5-1	ASSPPTSGLVTEQY
-	TRBV6-1	ASSETVATEAF
-	TRBV27	ASSFNGNTGELF
-	TRBV2	ASRQENTEAF
-	TRBV11-2	ASSLRDRVDEQY
-	TRBV6-5	ASSRDGGADGELF
-	TRBV15	ATSRAGQLSHEQY
-	TRBV12-5	ASGLVRTTNEGELF
-	TRBV6-4	ASSDPNTEAF
-	TRBV6-5	ASSDRTSGNNEQF
few	TRBV7-2	ASSFSTDTQY
-	TRBV4-1	ASSQASTDTQY
-	TRBV4-3	ASSQDITESYPYEQY
once	TRBV29-1	SVEETVMNTEAF
-	TRBV6-1	ASSIQGARAHEQY
-	TRBV5-1	ASGYKANTEAF
-	TRBV9	ASSSLGAGGAYGYT
medium-sized	TRBV4-2	ASSVGTSGYNEQF
once	TRBV7-9	ASSLRPANTGELF
-	TRBV14	ASSPRGTSGRNEQF
-	TRBV28	ASSLVARAHEQY
-	TRBV10-3	AISDGSGFHNEQF
-	TRBV2	ASSPLSNLADTQY
-	TRBV27	ASSLSVGRGENTGELF
-	TRBV7-7	ASSLDLNTEAF
-	TRBV27	ASSLLAGGSKNIQY
-	TRBV5-4	ASSLAAGSTDTQY
-	TRBV27	ASSQRQRHGYT
-	TRBV27	ASSLSSSGNTIY
-	TRBV6-1	ASSEWLRDRVYEQY
-	TRBV5-4	ASRPGLAERREQY
-	TRBV11-2	ASSLAGGSYNEQF
-	TRBV27	ASSNYEQLTEAF
-	TRBV15	ATSREQGTNQPQH